Listed below are T cell receptor beta chains from one sample, sequenced in a study of blood T cells in healthy people across ages. Via MiXCR, TCRdb re-called the 5' RACE reads, giving one row per CDR3 protein. The data contain about 670,000 distinct CDR3 sequences, about 50% of them singletons. The sample consisted of blood. These receptor sequences come from a woman older than 75 in good health. The CDR3 runs from the conserved cysteine through the conserved F or W. The order of the fields is CDR3 DNA, CDR3 protein, D gene, clone size, J gene, V gene. A D gene is named only where the DNA matches it firmly. Clone size appears in some rows only: once, few, many, or a class for an expanded clone.

CDR3 DNA: TGTGCCAGCAGTGCGCATAGTGGGGACACTGAAGCTTTCTTT
CDR3 protein: CASSAHSGDTEAFF
D gene: .
clone size: .
J gene: TRBJ1-1
V gene: TRBV6-1

CDR3 DNA: TGTGCCAGCAGCCGAGGACCGAACACTGAAGCTTTCTTT
CDR3 protein: CASSRGPNTEAFF
D gene: .
clone size: many
J gene: TRBJ1-1
V gene: TRBV7-2

CDR3 DNA: TGTGCCAGCAGCTTTTACCAAAGCTCCTACAATGAGCAGTTCTTC
CDR3 protein: CASSFYQSSYNEQFF
D gene: .
clone size: .
J gene: TRBJ2-1
V gene: TRBV7-9

CDR3 DNA: TGTGCCAGCAGTGAATGGACTAGCGGGGTCAAAAACATTCAGTACTTC
CDR3 protein: CASSEWTSGVKNIQYF
D gene: TRBD2
clone size: .
J gene: TRBJ2-4
V gene: TRBV25-1

CDR3 DNA: TGTGCCAGCAGTCCCGGGACAGTCTACAATGAGCAGTTCTTC
CDR3 protein: CASSPGTVYNEQFF
D gene: TRBD1
clone size: many
J gene: TRBJ2-1
V gene: TRBV5-1

CDR3 DNA: TGTGCCAGCTCACCTGGACAGGGGGCGCTTTCGCAGTATTTT
CDR3 protein: CASSPGQGALSQYF
D gene: TRBD1
clone size: .
J gene: TRBJ2-3
V gene: TRBV18

CDR3 DNA: TGCAGTGCTAGAGATTCTCGCAGGGGTGTAGATACGCAGTATTTT
CDR3 protein: CSARDSRRGVDTQYF
D gene: .
clone size: many
J gene: TRBJ2-3
V gene: TRBV20-1

CDR3 DNA: TGTGCCAGCAGTTTAGGGACATACCAGCAGTTCTTC
CDR3 protein: CASSLGTYQQFF
D gene: .
clone size: .
J gene: TRBJ2-1
V gene: TRBV12-3/TRBV12-4

CDR3 DNA: TGTGCCAGCAGCCGACTAGCGGGAGGTACTTACAATGAGCAGTTCTTC
CDR3 protein: CASSRLAGGTYNEQFF
D gene: TRBD2
clone size: many
J gene: TRBJ2-1
V gene: TRBV11-2

CDR3 DNA: TGCAGTGCTGTGGTGGGGGGGGATCAGCCCCAGCATTTT
CDR3 protein: CSAVVGGDQPQHF
D gene: .
clone size: .
J gene: TRBJ1-5
V gene: TRBV20-1